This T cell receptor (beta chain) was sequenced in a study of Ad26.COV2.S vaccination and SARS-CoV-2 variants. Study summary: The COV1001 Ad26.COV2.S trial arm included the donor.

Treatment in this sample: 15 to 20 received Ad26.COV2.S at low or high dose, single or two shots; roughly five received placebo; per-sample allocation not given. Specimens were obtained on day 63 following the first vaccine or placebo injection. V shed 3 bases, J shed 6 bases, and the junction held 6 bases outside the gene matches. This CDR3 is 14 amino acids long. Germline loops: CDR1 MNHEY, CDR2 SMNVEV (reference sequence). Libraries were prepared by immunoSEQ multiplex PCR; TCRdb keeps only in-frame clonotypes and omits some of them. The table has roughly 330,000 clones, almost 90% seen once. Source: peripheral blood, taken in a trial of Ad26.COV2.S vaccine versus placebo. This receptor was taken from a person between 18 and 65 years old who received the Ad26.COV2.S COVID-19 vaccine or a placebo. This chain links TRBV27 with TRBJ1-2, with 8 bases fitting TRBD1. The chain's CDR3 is CASSFRTGSNGYTF. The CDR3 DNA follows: TGTGCCAGCAGTTTCAGGACAGGGAGTAATGGCTACACCTTC.